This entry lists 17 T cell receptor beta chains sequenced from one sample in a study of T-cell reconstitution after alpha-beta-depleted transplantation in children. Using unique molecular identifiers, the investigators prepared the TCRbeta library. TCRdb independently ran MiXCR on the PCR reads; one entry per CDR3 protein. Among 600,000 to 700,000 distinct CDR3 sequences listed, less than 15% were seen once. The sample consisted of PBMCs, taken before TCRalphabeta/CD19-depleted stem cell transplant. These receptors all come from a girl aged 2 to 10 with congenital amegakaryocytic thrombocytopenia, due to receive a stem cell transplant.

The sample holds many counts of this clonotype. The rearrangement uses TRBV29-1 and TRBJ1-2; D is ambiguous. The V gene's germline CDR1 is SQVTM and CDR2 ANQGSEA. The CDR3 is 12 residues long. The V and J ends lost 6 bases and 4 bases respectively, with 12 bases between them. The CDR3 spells CSVGFLSYGYTF. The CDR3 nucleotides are TGCAGCGTGGGCTTCCTCTCCTATGGCTACACCTTC.

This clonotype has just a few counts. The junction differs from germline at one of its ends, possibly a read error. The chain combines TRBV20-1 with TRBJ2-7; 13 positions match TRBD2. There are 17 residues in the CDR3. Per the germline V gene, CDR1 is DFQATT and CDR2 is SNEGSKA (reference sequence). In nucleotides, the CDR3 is TGCTGTGCTAGAGATCCCGGGACTAGCGGGACCGTGTACGAGCAGTACTTC. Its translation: CCARDPGTSGTVYEQYF.

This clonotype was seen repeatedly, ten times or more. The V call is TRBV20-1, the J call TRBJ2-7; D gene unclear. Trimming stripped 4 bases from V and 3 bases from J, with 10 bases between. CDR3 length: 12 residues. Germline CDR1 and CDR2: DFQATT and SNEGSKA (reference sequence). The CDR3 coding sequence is TGCAGTGCTACGGTGGCCCTCTACGAGCAGTACTTC. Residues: CSATVALYEQYF.

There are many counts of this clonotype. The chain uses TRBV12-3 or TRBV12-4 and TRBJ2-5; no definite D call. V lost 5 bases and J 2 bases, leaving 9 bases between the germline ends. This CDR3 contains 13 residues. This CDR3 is CASSLPDQETQYF. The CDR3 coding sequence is TGTGCCAGCAGTCTACCTGATCAAGAGACCCAGTACTTC.

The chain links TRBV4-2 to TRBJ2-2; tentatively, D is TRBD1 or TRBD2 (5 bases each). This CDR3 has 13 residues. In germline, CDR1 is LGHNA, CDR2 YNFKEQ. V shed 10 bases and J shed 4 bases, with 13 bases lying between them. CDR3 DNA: TGTGCCACCGGGGACCTCACCACCGGGGAGCTGTTTTTT. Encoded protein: CATGDLTTGELFF.

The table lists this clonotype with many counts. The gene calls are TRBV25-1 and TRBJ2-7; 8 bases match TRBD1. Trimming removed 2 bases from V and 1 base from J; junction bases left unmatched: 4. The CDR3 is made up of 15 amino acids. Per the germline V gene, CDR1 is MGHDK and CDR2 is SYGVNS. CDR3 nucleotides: TGTGCCAGCAGTGAACGGACAGGGAGGTCCTACGAGCAGTACTTC. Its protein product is CASSERTGRSYEQYF.

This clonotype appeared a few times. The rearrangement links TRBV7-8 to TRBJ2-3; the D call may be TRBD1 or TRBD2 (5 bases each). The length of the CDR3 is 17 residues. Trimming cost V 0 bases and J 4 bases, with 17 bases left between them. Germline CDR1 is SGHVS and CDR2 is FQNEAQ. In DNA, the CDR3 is TGTGCCAGCAGCTTAGCGTGGGCAGGAAGAGGGGCAGATACGCAGTATTTT. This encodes CASSLAWAGRGADTQYF.

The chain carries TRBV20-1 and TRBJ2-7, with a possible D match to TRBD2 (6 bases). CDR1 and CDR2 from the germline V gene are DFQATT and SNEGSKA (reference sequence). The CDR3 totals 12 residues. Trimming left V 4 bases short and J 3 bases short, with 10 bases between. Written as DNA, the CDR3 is TGCAGTGCTAAGCGGGCTTACTACGAGCAGTACTTC. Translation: CSAKRAYYEQYF.

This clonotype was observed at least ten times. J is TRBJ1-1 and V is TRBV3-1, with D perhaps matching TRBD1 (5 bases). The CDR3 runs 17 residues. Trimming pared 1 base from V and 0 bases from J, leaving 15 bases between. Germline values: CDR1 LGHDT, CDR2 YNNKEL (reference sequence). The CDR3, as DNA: TGTGCCAGCAGCCAAGTAGTTGGGGCGGGTCTGAACACTGAAGCTTTCTTT. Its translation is CASSQVVGAGLNTEAFF.

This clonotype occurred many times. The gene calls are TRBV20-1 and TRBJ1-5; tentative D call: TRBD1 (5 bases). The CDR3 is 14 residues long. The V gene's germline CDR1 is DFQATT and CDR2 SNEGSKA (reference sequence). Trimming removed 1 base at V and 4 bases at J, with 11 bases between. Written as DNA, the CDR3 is TGCAGTGCTAGAGTGGGGAGGGGAAATCAGCCCCAGCATTTT. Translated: CSARVGRGNQPQHF.

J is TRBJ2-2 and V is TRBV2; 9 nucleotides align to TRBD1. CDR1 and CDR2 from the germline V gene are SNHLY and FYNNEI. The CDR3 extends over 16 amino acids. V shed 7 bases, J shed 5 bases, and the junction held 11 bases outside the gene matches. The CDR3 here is CASNGAGTGLTGELFF. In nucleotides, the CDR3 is TGTGCCAGCAACGGCGCCGGGACAGGGTTGACCGGGGAGCTGTTTTTT.

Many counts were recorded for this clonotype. CDR3 protein: CASSLTPHTFGWDMLYEQYF. The CDR3 DNA sequence: TGTGCCAGCAGCTTGACGCCACACACCTTTGGCTGGGACATGCTTTACGAGCAGTACTTC. The V gene is TRBV7-6, the J gene TRBJ2-7; weak D call: TRBD1 (6 bases). Germline V gene lookup returns CDR1 SGHVS and CDR2 FNYEAQ. The CDR3 runs 20 residues. V lost 3 bases to trimming and J lost 4 bases, with 31 bases between them.

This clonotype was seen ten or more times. The CDR3: CASLTSGSYEQYF. CDR3 DNA sequence: TGTGCCAGCTTGACTAGCGGGAGTTACGAGCAGTACTTC. The rearrangement uses TRBV28 and TRBJ2-7; 12 bases match TRBD2. The CDR3 is 13 residues long. J was trimmed by 4 bases and V by 8 bases; bases with no gene match: 3. Germline CDR1 and CDR2: MDHEN and SYDVKM. Filled out from reference TRBV28 and TRBJ2-7, the complete variable domain reads DVKVTQSSRYLVKRTGEKVFLECVQDMDHENMFWYRQDPGLGLRLIYFSYDVKMKEKGDIPEGYSVSREKKERFSLILESASTNQTSMYLCASLTSGSYEQYFGPGTRLTVT.

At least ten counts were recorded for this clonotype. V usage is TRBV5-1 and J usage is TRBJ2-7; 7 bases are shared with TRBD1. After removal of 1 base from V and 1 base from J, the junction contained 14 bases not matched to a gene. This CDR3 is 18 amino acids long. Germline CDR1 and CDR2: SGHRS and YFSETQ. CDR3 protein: CASSLLGQSYSTSYEQYF. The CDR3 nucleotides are TGCGCCAGCAGCTTGTTGGGACAGTCCTATTCTACGTCCTACGAGCAGTACTTC. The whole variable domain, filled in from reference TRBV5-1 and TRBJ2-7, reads KAGVTQTPRYLIKTRGQQVTLSCSPISGHRSVSWYQQTPGQGLQFLFEYFSETQRNKGNFPGRFSGRQFSNSRSEMNVSTLELGDSALYLCASSLLGQSYSTSYEQYFGPGTRLTVT.

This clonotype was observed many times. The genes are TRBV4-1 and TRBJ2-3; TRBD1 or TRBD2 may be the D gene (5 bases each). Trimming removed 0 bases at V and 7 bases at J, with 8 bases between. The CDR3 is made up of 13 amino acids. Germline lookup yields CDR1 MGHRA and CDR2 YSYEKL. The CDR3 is CASSQDGGYTQYF. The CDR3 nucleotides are TGCGCCAGCAGCCAAGATGGGGGTTATACGCAGTATTTT.

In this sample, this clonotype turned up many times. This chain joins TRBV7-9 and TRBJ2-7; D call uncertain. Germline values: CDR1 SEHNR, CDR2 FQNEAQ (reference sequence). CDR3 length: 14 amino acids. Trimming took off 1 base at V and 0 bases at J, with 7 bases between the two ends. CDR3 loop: CASSLDLSSYEQYF. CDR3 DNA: TGTGCCAGCAGCTTAGATCTGTCCTCCTACGAGCAGTACTTC.

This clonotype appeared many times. CDR3 DNA sequence: TGTGCCAGCAGTGACACGACCGGGACAGGCATCTATGGCTACACCTTC. It specifies CASSDTTGTGIYGYTF. The rearrangement links TRBV6-4 to TRBJ1-2; 8 bases are shared with TRBD1. Germline CDR1 reads MRHNA; CDR2 reads SNTAGT. The V segment lost 2 bases and the J segment 4 bases; nucleotides outside the gene matches: 9. The CDR3 has 16 residues.